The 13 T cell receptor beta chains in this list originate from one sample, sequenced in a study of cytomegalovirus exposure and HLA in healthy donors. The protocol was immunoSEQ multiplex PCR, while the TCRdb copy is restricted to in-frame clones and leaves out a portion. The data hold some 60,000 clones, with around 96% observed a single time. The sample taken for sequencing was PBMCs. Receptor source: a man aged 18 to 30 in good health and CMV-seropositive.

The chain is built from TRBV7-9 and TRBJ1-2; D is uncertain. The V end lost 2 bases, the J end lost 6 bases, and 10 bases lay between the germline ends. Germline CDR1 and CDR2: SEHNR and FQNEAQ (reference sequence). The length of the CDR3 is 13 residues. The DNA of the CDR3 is TGTGCCAGCAGCTTACCGGGAGAGAATGGCTACACCTTC. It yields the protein CASSLPGENGYTF.

The CDR3: CASRLQGYTEAFF. Here the CDR3 DNA reads TGTGCCAGCAGGCTTCAGGGCTACACTGAAGCTTTCTTT. The chain joins TRBV28 to TRBJ1-1; possibly TRBD1 for D (5 bases). The germline V gene has CDR1 MDHEN and CDR2 SYDVKM. The CDR3 spans 13 residues. V shed 6 bases and J shed 3 bases, with 11 bases lying between them.

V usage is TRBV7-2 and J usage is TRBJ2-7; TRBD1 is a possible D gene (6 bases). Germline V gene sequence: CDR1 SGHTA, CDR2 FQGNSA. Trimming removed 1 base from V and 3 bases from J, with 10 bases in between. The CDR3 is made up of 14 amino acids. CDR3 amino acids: CASSLGDKFYEQYF. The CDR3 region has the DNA TGTGCCAGCAGCTTAGGGGACAAATTCTACGAGCAGTACTTC.

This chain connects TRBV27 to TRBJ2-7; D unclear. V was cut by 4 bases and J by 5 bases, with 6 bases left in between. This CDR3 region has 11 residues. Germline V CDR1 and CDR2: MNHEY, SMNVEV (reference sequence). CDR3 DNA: TGTGCCAGCAGTTGGGCTAACGAGCAGTACTTC. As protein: CASSWANEQYF.

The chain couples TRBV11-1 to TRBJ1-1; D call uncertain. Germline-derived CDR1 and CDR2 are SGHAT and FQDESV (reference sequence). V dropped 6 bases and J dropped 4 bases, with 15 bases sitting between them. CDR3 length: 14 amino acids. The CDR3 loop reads CASRASTWSTEAFF. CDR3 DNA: TGTGCCAGCAGAGCATCTACCTGGAGCACTGAAGCTTTCTTT.

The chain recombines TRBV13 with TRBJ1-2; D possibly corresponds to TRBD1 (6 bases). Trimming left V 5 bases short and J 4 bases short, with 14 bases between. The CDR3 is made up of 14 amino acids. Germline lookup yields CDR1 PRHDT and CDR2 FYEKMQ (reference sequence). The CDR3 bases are TGTGCCAGCAGCGACCAAGGGGGTGGCTATGGCTACACCTTC. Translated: CASSDQGGGYGYTF.

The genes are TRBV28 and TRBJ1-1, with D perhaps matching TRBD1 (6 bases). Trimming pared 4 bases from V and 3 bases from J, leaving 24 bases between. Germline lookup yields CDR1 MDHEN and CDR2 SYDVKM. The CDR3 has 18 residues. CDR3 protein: CASSSTQGILGVDTEAFF. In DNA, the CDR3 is TGTGCCAGCAGTTCCACTCAGGGGATCCTGGGTGTAGACACTGAAGCTTTCTTT.

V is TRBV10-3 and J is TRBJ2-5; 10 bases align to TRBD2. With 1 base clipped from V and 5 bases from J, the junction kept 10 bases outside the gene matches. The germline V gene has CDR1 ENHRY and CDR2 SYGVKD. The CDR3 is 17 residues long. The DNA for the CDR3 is TGTGCCATCAGTGAGTTCCCTAGCGGGAGCGTTAAGGAGACCCAGTACTTC. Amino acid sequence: CAISEFPSGSVKETQYF.

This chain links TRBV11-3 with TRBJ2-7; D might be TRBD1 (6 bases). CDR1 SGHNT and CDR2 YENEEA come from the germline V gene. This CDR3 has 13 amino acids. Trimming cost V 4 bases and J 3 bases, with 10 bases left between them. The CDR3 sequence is CASSSGQYYEQYF. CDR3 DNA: TGTGCCAGCAGCTCCGGACAGTACTACGAGCAGTACTTC.

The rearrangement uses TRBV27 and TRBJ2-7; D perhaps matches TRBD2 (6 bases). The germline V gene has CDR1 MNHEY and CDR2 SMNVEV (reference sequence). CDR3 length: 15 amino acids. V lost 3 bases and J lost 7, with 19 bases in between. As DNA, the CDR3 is TGTGCCAGCAGTTTTAGTAGCGGTATGTTTGGGGAGCAGTACTTC. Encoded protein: CASSFSSGMFGEQYF.

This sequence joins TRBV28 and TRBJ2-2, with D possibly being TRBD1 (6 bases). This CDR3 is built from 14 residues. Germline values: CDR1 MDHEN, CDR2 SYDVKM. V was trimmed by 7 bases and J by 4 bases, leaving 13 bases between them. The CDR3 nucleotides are TGTGCCAGCAACCCCCAGGGGCTCACCGGGGAGCTGTTTTTT. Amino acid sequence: CASNPQGLTGELFF.

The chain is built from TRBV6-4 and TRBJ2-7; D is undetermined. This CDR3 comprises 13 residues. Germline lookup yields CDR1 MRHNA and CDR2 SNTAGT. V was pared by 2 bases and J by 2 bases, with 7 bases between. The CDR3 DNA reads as TGTGCCAGCAGTGACGTACGGGCCTACGAGCAGTACTTC. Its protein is CASSDVRAYEQYF.

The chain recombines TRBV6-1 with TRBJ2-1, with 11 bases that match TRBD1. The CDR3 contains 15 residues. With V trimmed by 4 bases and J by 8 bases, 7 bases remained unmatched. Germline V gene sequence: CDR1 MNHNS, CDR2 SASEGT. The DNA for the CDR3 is TGTGCCAGCAGTGTGGGACAGGGGGTAATCGATGAGCAGTTCTTC. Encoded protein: CASSVGQGVIDEQFF.